One sample yielded the 31 T cell receptor beta chains listed below, sequenced in a study of human T cells and chemical hapten exposure (dated by TCRdb to the early 2020s). This specimen's time point label, interpreted: pre-sensitization, week 0. Taken with the paper, the label for treatment or condition translates to: therapeutic diphenylcyclopropenone sensitization with weekly scalp DPC. Library preparation used RACE. TCRdb shows the sequencer as NextSeq 500. TCRdb handled the public reads itself, with Q25 trimming in fastp and clone calling in MiXCR, and kept productive beta chains. Each entry merges the rows of one CDR3 protein and shows their most common DNA and genes. The sample has about 120,000 distinct CDR3 sequences on record, less than 15% of them singletons. The ten largest clones add up to 2.8% of the sample. The source material was whole blood, sampled in connection with sensitization to the hapten diphenylcyclopropenone (DPC). The receptors come from a woman aged 18-35 years with alopecia areata. Some clones in this sample may be carry-over from other donors' samples.

This clonotype appeared a few times. The rearrangement joins TRBV30 to TRBJ2-3; D is ambiguous. V lost 0 bases and J lost 0, with 7 bases in between. Germline CDR1 and CDR2: GTSNPN and SVGIG (reference sequence). This CDR3 has 14 amino acids. The CDR3 coding sequence is TGTGCCTGGAGTGTCGACGGGAGCACAGATACGCAGTATTTT. Translated, it gives CAWSVDGSTDTQYF.

The rearrangement links TRBV7-9 to TRBJ1-2; no reliable D call. V was trimmed by 4 bases and J by 0 bases, leaving 12 bases between them. CDR3 length: 15 residues. In germline, CDR1 is SEHNR, CDR2 FQNEAQ (reference sequence). The CDR3 spells CASSSTQLTNYGYTF. Here the CDR3 DNA reads TGTGCCAGCAGCTCGACGCAGCTTACTAACTATGGCTACACCTTC.

By sample share, this clonotype is medium-sized. The chain employs TRBV18 and TRBJ1-5, with D uncertain. V lost 3 bases and J lost 1, with 16 bases in between. Germline V gives CDR1 KGHSH, CDR2 LQKENI. The CDR3 covers 17 residues. The CDR3 here is CASSPTNPGRSNQPQHF. The DNA of the CDR3 is TGTGCCAGCTCACCGACCAACCCGGGTCGGAGCAATCAGCCCCAGCATTTT.

In its sample, this clonotype was seen a few times. The genes are TRBV2 and TRBJ1-2; unclear D gene. The CDR3 consists of 13 residues. V was pared by 8 bases and J by 2 bases, with 12 bases between. Germline V gives CDR1 SNHLY, CDR2 FYNNEI. The CDR3 is CASVRTGNYGYTF. In nucleotides, the CDR3 is TGTGCCAGCGTACGGACGGGGAACTATGGCTACACCTTC.

The V call is TRBV21-1, the J call TRBJ2-3; the listed D gene, TRBD2, was not tested against the DNA. TRBV21-1 is a pseudogene locus. The CDR3 spans 16 residues. CDR3 nucleotide sequence: TGTGCCAGCAGCTCCGGGACTCCCAACCCCACAGATACGCAGTATTTT. Its protein product is CASSSGTPNPTDTQYF.

The CDR3 spells CSVQGQNTEAFF. The CDR3 DNA is TGCAGCGTACAGGGCCAAAACACTGAAGCTTTCTTT. The chain is built from TRBV29-1 and TRBJ1-1; D perhaps matches TRBD1 (6 bases). The germline gives CDR1 SQVTM, CDR2 ANQGSEA. The CDR3 length is 12 residues. Trimming cost V 6 bases and J 2 bases, with 10 bases left between them.

This clonotype was picked up a small number of times. This sequence joins TRBV7-9 and TRBJ1-2, with 8 bases aligning to TRBD1. The CDR3 runs to 13 residues. With V trimmed by 6 bases and J by 5 bases, 5 bases remained unmatched. CDR1 and CDR2 (germline): SEHNR, FQNEAQ (reference sequence). The CDR3 region has the DNA TGTGCCAGCAGTACGGACAGGGAGTATGGCTACACCTTC. This codes for CASSTDREYGYTF.

This clonotype appeared a few times. V is TRBV7-2 and J is TRBJ1-5; a weak D match, TRBD1 (5 bases). Germline CDR1 is SGHTA and CDR2 is FQGNSA. The CDR3 consists of 15 residues. V shed 0 bases and J shed 7 bases, with 13 bases lying between them. DNA for the CDR3: TGTGCCAGCAGCTTAGCGGGGCAGGGTGTGCAGCCCCAGCATTTT. The encoded protein is CASSLAGQGVQPQHF.

The chain employs TRBV30 and TRBJ1-4; D uncertain. CDR3 size: 14 residues. CDR1 and CDR2 (germline): GTSNPN, SVGIG (reference sequence). V dropped 1 base and J dropped 7 bases, with 13 bases sitting between them. CDR3 residues: CAWSEGMGFEKLFF. CDR3 DNA: TGTGCCTGGAGTGAGGGCATGGGGTTTGAAAAACTGTTTTTT. Looking up the rest from reference TRBV30 and TRBJ1-4 gives the full variable domain: SQTIHQWPATLVQPVGSPLSLECTVEGTSNPNLYWYRQAAGRGLQLLFYSVGIGQISSEVPQNLSASRPQDRQFILSSKKLLLSDSGFYLCAWSEGMGFEKLFFGSGTQLSVL.

CDR3 nucleotide sequence: TGTGCCAGCAGCCAAGGTATCTCAGGTTTTGAGGGTGTCACAGATACGCAGTATTTT. It specifies CASSQGISGFEGVTDTQYF. This chain joins TRBV4-2 and TRBJ2-3; tentative D call: TRBD2 (5 bases). Germline-derived CDR1 and CDR2 are LGHNA and YNFKEQ. V was cut by 1 base and J by 2 bases, with 22 bases left in between. The CDR3 sequence is 19 residues long.

There are many counts of this clonotype. The CDR3 region is CASSRQSTDTQYF. The CDR3 DNA reads TGTGCCAGCAGCCGCCAGAGCACAGATACGCAGTATTTT. The chain has TRBV3-1 and TRBJ2-3; D is undetermined. CDR1 and CDR2 (germline): LGHDT, YNNKEL (reference sequence). The CDR3 spans 13 residues. The V end was cut by 4 bases, the J end by 0 bases, with 5 bases between.

The chain uses TRBV5-1 and TRBJ1-6; no definite D call. The germline V gene has CDR1 SGHRS and CDR2 YFSETQ. Between the trimmed V and J ends, which lost 4 bases and 5 bases, there was a span of 10 bases. The CDR3 loop spans 14 amino acids. The CDR3 coding sequence is TGCGCCAGCAGCCTACCGGTCCATAATTCACCCCTCCACTTT. Translation: CASSLPVHNSPLHF.

The chain employs TRBV3-1 and TRBJ1-3; 7 bases are shared with TRBD1. Germline CDR1 LGHDT, CDR2 YNNKEL (reference sequence). CDR3 length: 15 residues. V was pared by 4 bases and J by 2 bases, with 5 bases of the junction left unmatched. The CDR3 spells CASSPWTGAGNTIYF. CDR3 nucleotides: TGTGCCAGCAGCCCCTGGACAGGCGCTGGAAACACCATATATTTT.

This clonotype was detected ten times or more. The chain recombines TRBV7-2 with TRBJ1-2; 9 nucleotides line up with TRBD1. The junction had 9 bases not matched to a gene; V was cut back by 7 bases and J by 6 bases. The CDR3 sequence is 14 residues long. Germline assignment: CDR1 SGHTA and CDR2 FQGNSA. Here the CDR3 reads CASTVTGGADGYTF. CDR3 nucleotide sequence: TGTGCCAGCACCGTAACAGGGGGCGCGGATGGCTACACCTTC. The complete variable domain, with remaining parts taken from reference TRBV7-2 and TRBJ1-2, reads GAGVSQSPSNKVTEKGKDVELRCDPISGHTALYWYRQSLGQGLEFLIYFQGNSAPDKSGLPSDRFSAERTGGSVSTLTIQRTQQEDSAVYLCASTVTGGADGYTFGSGTRLTVV.

This clonotype was observed a few times. This chain connects TRBV18 to TRBJ1-2; D uncertain. CDR1 is KGHSH and CDR2 is LQKENI in the germline V gene. The CDR3 is 15 amino acids. Trimming removed 6 bases at V and 4 bases at J, with 18 bases between. The CDR3 sequence is CASSPGAQPLYGYTF. Written as DNA, the CDR3 is TGTGCCAGCTCCCCAGGAGCACAACCCCTCTATGGCTACACCTTC.

In its sample, this clonotype was seen many times. This chain joins TRBV2 and TRBJ1-4, with D hard to call. The germline gives CDR1 SNHLY, CDR2 FYNNEI. Deletions cut 6 bases from V and 7 bases from J, with 15 bases between. CDR3 size: 14 residues. As DNA, the CDR3 is TGTGCCAGCAGGCTGACCGGCGGGGTTGAAAAACTGTTTTTT. Its translation is CASRLTGGVEKLFF.

At least ten counts were recorded for this clonotype. J is TRBJ1-3 and V is TRBV20-1; 7 nucleotides align to TRBD1. J gave up 0 bases and V 2 bases, and 13 bases lay outside the gene matches. This CDR3 spans 18 amino acids. CDR1 is DFQATT, CDR2 SNEGSKA, per germline (reference sequence). CDR3 bases: TGCAGTGCTAGAACCAGACAGGGAACCCCACCCTCTGGAAACACCATATATTTT. This sequence encodes CSARTRQGTPPSGNTIYF.

The V gene is TRBV7-3, the J gene TRBJ2-2; TRBD2 matches at 8 bases. J gave up 6 bases and V 5 bases, and 8 bases lay outside the gene matches. Looked up from germline, CDR1 is SGHTA and CDR2 is FQGTGA. The CDR3 length is 15 residues. The CDR3 DNA reads TGTGCCAGCAGCCCCTCCGGGACTAGATCCGGGGAGCTGTTTTTT. This codes for CASSPSGTRSGELFF.

This chain uses TRBV5-1 with TRBJ1-1; a weak D match, TRBD1 (6 bases). Germline V gene data show CDR1 as SGHRS and CDR2 as YFSETQ. V shed 0 bases and J shed 7 bases, with 16 bases lying between them. This CDR3 comprises 15 residues. The CDR3: CASSLAPGGDGEAFF. For the CDR3, the DNA is TGCGCCAGCAGCTTGGCACCCGGGGGCGACGGTGAAGCTTTCTTT.

The rearrangement links TRBV20-1 to TRBJ2-3; 9 bases align to TRBD2. Germline lookup yields CDR1 DFQATT and CDR2 SNEGSKA (reference sequence). V dropped 1 base and J dropped 4; count of bases not matched to a gene: 6. The CDR3 loop spans 15 amino acids. The DNA for the CDR3 is TGCAGTGCTAGAGGAGAGCGGGGGGATTCAGATACGCAGTATTTT. This codes for CSARGERGDSDTQYF.

This chain joins TRBV27 and TRBJ1-1; D ambiguous. Trimming left V 5 bases short and J 3 bases short, with 10 bases between. The CDR3 runs 13 residues. Germline V lookup: CDR1 MNHEY, CDR2 SMNVEV (reference sequence). Here the CDR3 reads CASSRRVDTEAFF. For the CDR3, the DNA is TGTGCCAGCAGTCGAAGGGTGGACACTGAAGCTTTCTTT.

The chain is built from TRBV6-2 or TRBV6-3 and TRBJ2-5, with 14 bases lining up with TRBD2. Losses at the gene ends were 5 bases for V and 5 bases for J; bases not matched to a gene: 10. The CDR3 loop spans 17 amino acids. Germline V CDR1 and CDR2: MNHEY, SVGEGT. CDR3 DNA sequence: TGTGCCAGCAGTCCGGGACTAGCGGGGGTCCGAAGCGAGACCCAGTACTTC. It codes for CASSPGLAGVRSETQYF.

In this sample, this clonotype turned up a few times. The genes are TRBV6-6 and TRBJ1-5, with unresolved D. Germline values: CDR1 MNHNY, CDR2 SVGAGI (reference sequence). With 7 bases removed from V and 2 bases from J, the gap between germline ends came to 18 bases. The CDR3 loop spans 16 amino acids. The CDR3 here is CASTTPKNSGNQPQHF. CDR3 DNA: TGTGCCAGCACCACCCCTAAGAACAGTGGCAATCAGCCCCAGCATTTT.

Worth noting for this clonotype: Since a much larger clone is just one base distant, this may be a read error. The V and J genes are TRBV9 and TRBJ1-2; D is ambiguous. Trimming pared 4 bases from V and 3 bases from J, leaving 10 bases between. Germline CDR1 reads SGDLS; CDR2 reads YYNGEE. This CDR3 is built from 13 residues. CDR3 protein: CASSSYSHYGYTF. For the CDR3, the DNA is TGTGCCAGCAGCAGTTACAGTCACTATGGCTACACCTTC.

This chain uses TRBV20-1 with TRBJ2-2; D is uncertain. This CDR3 has 14 residues. The germline V and J ends were trimmed by 3 bases and 3 bases, with 11 bases remaining between them. Germline-derived CDR1 and CDR2 are DFQATT and SNEGSKA (reference sequence). The CDR3 nucleotides are TGCAGTGCTAGGGCTGACAAAGACACCGGGGAGCTGTTTTTT. Amino acid sequence: CSARADKDTGELFF.

In its sample, this clonotype was seen a few times. The chain links TRBV18 to TRBJ2-1; perhaps TRBD1 as D (5 bases). The CDR3 totals 14 residues. Germline CDR1 and CDR2: KGHSH and LQKENI. Deletions cut 3 bases from V and 6 bases from J, with 12 bases between. The CDR3 DNA follows: TGTGCCAGCTCACCGGGCAGGGTGCTCAATGAGCAGTTCTTC. This gives the protein CASSPGRVLNEQFF.

This chain uses TRBV20-1 with TRBJ2-3, with a tentative D call TRBD2 (5 bases). V was trimmed by 4 bases and J by 6 bases, leaving 8 bases between them. The length of the CDR3 is 11 residues. Per germline, CDR1 DFQATT and CDR2 SNEGSKA (reference sequence). The CDR3 DNA sequence: TGCAGTGCTACCCGGAGGGATACGCAGTATTTT. It specifies CSATRRDTQYF.

The chain links TRBV11-2 to TRBJ2-2; D uncertain. The CDR3 loop spans 14 amino acids. The germline V gene has CDR1 SGHAT and CDR2 FQNNGV. V was trimmed by 5 bases and J by 3 bases, leaving 10 bases between them. The CDR3 protein is CASSHSVYTGELFF. Written as DNA, the CDR3 is TGTGCCAGCAGCCATAGTGTCTACACCGGGGAGCTGTTTTTT.

This clonotype has a count of ten or more. The chain links TRBV12-3 or TRBV12-4 to TRBJ1-2; D may be TRBD1 (6 bases). V was clipped by 6 bases and J by 7 bases, with 15 bases between them. The CDR3 length is 13 residues. The CDR3 nucleotides are TGTGCCAGCAGCCCTACAGGGATGTCTGGCTACACCTTC. Its protein is CASSPTGMSGYTF.

This clonotype was detected ten times or more. The chain has TRBV12-3 or TRBV12-4 and TRBJ1-1; TRBD1 aligns across 12 bases. J was trimmed by 2 bases and V by 6 bases; bases with no gene match: 7. The CDR3 extends over 16 amino acids. The CDR3 spells CASRPGTGGLNTEAFF. CDR3 nucleotide sequence: TGTGCCAGCAGGCCCGGGACAGGGGGCCTCAACACTGAAGCTTTCTTT.

At least ten counts were recorded for this clonotype. This chain uses TRBV20-1 with TRBJ2-1; D is perhaps TRBD1 (6 bases). The CDR3 runs 14 residues. Trimming removed 5 bases at V and 3 bases at J, with 14 bases between. Germline V CDR1 and CDR2: DFQATT, SNEGSKA (reference sequence). The CDR3 DNA is TGCAGTGCTCACACCGGGACAAACTACAATGAGCAGTTCTTC. Amino acids: CSAHTGTNYNEQFF.